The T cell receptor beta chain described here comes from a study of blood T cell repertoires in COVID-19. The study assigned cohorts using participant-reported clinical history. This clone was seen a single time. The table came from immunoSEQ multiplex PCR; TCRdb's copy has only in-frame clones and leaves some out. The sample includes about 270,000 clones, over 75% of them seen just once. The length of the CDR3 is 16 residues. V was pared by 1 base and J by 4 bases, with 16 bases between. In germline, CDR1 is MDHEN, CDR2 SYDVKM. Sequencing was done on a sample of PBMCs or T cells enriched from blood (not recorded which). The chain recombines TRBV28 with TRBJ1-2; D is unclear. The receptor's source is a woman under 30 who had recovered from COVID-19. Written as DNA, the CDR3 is TGTGCCAGCAGTTTATATGGCGGATTTCTCTTCTATGGCTACACCTTC. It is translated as CASSLYGGFLFYGYTF.